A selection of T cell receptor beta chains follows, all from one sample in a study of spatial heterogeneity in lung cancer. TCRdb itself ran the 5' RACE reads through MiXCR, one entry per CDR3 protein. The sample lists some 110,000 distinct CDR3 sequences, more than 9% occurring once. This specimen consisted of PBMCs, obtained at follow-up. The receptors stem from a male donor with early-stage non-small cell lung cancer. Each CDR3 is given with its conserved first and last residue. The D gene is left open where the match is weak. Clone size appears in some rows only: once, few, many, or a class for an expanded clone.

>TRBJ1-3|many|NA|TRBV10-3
TGTGCCATCAGTGGGCCCGGGGACTTCTCTGGAAACACCATATATTTT
CAISGPGDFSGNTIYF
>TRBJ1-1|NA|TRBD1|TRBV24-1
TGTGCCACCAGTGACCACAAGACAGGGGGAGCTTTCTTT
CATSDHKTGGAFF
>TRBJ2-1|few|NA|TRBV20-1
TGCAGTGCTTCGCGGGGGCCGTCCTACAATGAGCAGTTCTTC
CSASRGPSYNEQFF
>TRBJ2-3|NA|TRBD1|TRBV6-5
TGTGCCAGCAGGACAGGGCTAGCAGAGGCAGATACGCAGTATTTT
CASRTGLAEADTQYF
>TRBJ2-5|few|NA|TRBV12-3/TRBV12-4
TGTGCCAGCAGTTTTGTCGTACGGCCAGACCAAGAGACCCAGTACTTC
CASSFVVRPDQETQYF
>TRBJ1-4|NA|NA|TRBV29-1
TGCAGCGCCAGACAGGCCCTGGGTGAAAAACTGTTTTTT
CSARQALGEKLFF
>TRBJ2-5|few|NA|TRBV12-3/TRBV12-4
TGTGCCAGCAGCCGGAAAGGGACCCCAGAGACCCAGTACTTC
CASSRKGTPETQYF
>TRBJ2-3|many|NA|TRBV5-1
TGCGCCAGCAGCTTATCCAACCAGGCGAAAAGCACAGATACGCAGTATTTT
CASSLSNQAKSTDTQYF
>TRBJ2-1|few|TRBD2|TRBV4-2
TGTGCCAGCAGCCTACGGACTAGCGGGGGGAACAATGAGCAGTTCTTC
CASSLRTSGGNNEQFF
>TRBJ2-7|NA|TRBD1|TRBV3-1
TGTGCCAGCAGCCCGGGACAGGGGTTGAACGAGCAGTACTTC
CASSPGQGLNEQYF
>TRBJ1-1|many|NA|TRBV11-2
TGTGCCAGCAGCTCCCTGGACAGCATGAACACTGAAGCTTTCTTT
CASSSLDSMNTEAFF
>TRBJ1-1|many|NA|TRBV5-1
TGCGCCAGCAACCCGATGGGGGGGAAGACTGAAGCTTTCTTT
CASNPMGGKTEAFF
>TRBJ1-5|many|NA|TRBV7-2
TGTGCCAGCAGCTTATTGAGGAAAAGCAATCAGCCCCAGCATTTT
CASSLLRKSNQPQHF
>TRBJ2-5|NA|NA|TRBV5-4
TGTGCCAGCAGCTTGGTTGGGGGGCAGCAAGAGACCCAGTACTTC
CASSLVGGQQETQYF
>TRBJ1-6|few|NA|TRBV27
TGTGCCAGCACCCCGAAGGGACCGCCCTATAATTCACCCCTCCACTTT
CASTPKGPPYNSPLHF
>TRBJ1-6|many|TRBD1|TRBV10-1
TGCGCCAGGGAAAACAGGGGATCACCCCTCCACTTT
CARENRGSPLHF
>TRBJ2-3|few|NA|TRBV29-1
TGCAGCGTCTCGCGAGGGGCCGGCGATACGCAGTATTTT
CSVSRGAGDTQYF
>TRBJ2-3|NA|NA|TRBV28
TGTGCCAGCAGATTGGGGGGTTGGAGCACAGATACGCAGTATTTT
CASRLGGWSTDTQYF
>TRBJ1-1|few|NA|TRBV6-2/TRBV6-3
TGTGCCAGCAGTCCTTATTTAGCGGGATTTAACACTGAAGCTTTCTTT
CASSPYLAGFNTEAFF
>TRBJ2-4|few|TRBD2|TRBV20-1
TGCAGTGCTATTCGGGGGGGAGGCATTCAGTACTTC
CSAIRGGGIQYF
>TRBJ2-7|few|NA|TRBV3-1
TGTGCCAGCAGCCAAGTTTACATGGACGAGCAGTACTTC
CASSQVYMDEQYF
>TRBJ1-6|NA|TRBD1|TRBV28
TGTGCCAGCAGTCTCACCGGACAGGGAAATTCACCCCTCCACTTT
CASSLTGQGNSPLHF
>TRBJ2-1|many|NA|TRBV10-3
TGTGCCATCAGCCGCGATAGGGATGAGCAGTTCTTC
CAISRDRDEQFF
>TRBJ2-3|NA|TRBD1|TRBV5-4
TGTGCCAGCAGCTTGACAGGACAGGGAATGGATACGCAGTATTTT
CASSLTGQGMDTQYF
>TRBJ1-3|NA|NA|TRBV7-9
TGTGCCAGCAGCTCTAGCGAACGAAGGGACACCATATATTTT
CASSSSERRDTIYF
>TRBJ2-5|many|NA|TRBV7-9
TGTGCCAGCAGCTTAGTAGCCAGAAGAACACTAAAAGAGACCCAGTACTTC
CASSLVARRTLKETQYF
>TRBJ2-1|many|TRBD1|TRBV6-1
TGTGCCAGCAGTGAAGACAGGGGGAGTGAGCAGTTCTTC
CASSEDRGSEQFF
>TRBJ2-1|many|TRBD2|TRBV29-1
TGCAGCGTTGTTCACCCCGGGGGGGAAGGGGGGAATGAGCAGTTCTTC
CSVVHPGGEGGNEQFF
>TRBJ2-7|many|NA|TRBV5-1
TGCGCCAGCAGCGACGGGGGCGAGCAGTACTTC
CASSDGGEQYF
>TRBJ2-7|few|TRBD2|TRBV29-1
TGCAGCGTCCGGGACGGGGGGGCCTACGAGCAGTACTTC
CSVRDGGAYEQYF
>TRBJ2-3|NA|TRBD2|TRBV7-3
TGTGCCAGCAGCTTAGGGACTAGCGGGGCCCCGATGGCGCAGTATTTT
CASSLGTSGAPMAQYF
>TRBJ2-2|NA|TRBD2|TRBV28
TGTGCCAGCAGTTTTCGGGGGGGCACCGGGGAGCTGTTTTTT
CASSFRGGTGELFF
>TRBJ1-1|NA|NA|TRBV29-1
TGCAGCGTATACCGGGACGGAGGAAATAACGCTGAAGCTTTCTTT
CSVYRDGGNNAEAFF
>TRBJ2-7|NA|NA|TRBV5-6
TGTGCCAGCAGCGCCCGGGACATCCTTCTCGAGCAGTACTTC
CASSARDILLEQYF
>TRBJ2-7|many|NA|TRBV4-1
TGCGCCAGCAGCCAAGTGATAAGCGGGCTTGCCTACGAGCAGTACTTC
CASSQVISGLAYEQYF
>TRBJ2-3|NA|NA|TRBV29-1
TGCAGCGTTGGGGGAAGCCGCAGCACAGATACGCAGTATTTT
CSVGGSRSTDTQYF
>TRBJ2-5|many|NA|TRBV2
TGTGCCAGCTCCTGGCCGGGAGAGACCCAGTACTTC
CASSWPGETQYF
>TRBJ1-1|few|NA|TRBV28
TGTGCCAGCAGTTCAGTCCGGGGGAGGGGTACTGAAGCTTTCTTT
CASSSVRGRGTEAFF
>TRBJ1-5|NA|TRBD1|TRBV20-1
TGCAGTGCTATTTCACAGGGGCAACAGCTCCAGCATTTT
CSAISQGQQLQHF
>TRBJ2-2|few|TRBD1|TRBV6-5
TGTGCCAGCAGTCTCGGACAGGGGGACACCGGGGAGCTGTTTTTT
CASSLGQGDTGELFF
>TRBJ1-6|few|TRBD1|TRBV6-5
TGTGCCAGCAGTCTCTGGGGACAGTCTTCCTATAATTCACCCCTCCACTTT
CASSLWGQSSYNSPLHF
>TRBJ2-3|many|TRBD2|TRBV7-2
TGTGCCAGTAGCGGGGGGTACACAGATACGCAGTATTTT
CASSGGYTDTQYF
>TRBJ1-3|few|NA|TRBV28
TGTGCCAGCAGCTCCAGGGGAACTGGAAACACCATATATTTT
CASSSRGTGNTIYF
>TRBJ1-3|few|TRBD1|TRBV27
TGTGCCAGCAGGCAGACAGGGGGAAACACCATATATTTT
CASRQTGGNTIYF
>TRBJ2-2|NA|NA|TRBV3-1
TGTGCCAGCAGCCCCCAGCGGGTCGGGGAGCTGTTTTTT
CASSPQRVGELFF
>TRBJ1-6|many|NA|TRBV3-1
TGTGCCAGCAGCCTAGACATCTCATCACCCCTCCACTTT
CASSLDISSPLHF
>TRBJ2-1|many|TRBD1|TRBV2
TGTGCCAGCAGTGAGCAGGGGGATGAGCAGTTCTTC
CASSEQGDEQFF
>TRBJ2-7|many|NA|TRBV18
TGTGCCAGCTCACGAGGACGGCGGTCCTACGAGCAGTACTTC
CASSRGRRSYEQYF
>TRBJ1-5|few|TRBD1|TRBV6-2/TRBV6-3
TGTGCCAGCCGCCAGGGGGACGGGAATCAGCCCCAGCATTTT
CASRQGDGNQPQHF
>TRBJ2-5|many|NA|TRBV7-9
TGTGCCAGCAGCTTAAGGGACGCCGAGGGAGAGACCCAGTACTTC
CASSLRDAEGETQYF
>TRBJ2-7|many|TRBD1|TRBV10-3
TGTGCCACAAGGACAGGGGGGACGTCCGAGCAGTACTTC
CATRTGGTSEQYF
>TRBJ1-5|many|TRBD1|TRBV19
TGTGCCAGTAGTTACCTGGGACAGGGAAACCAGCCCCAGCATTTT
CASSYLGQGNQPQHF
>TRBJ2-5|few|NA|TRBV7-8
TGTGCCAGCAGCTTAAGTAGGCAGGGCAATGGAGAGACCCAGTACTTC
CASSLSRQGNGETQYF
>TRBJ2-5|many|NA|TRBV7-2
TGTGCCAGCAGCCAAACGAAGAGTTTGGCCCAGTACTTC
CASSQTKSLAQYF
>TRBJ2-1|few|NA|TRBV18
TGTGCCAGCTCCCACGGACCGTACAATGAGCAGTTCTTC
CASSHGPYNEQFF
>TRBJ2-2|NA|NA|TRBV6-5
TGTGCCAGCACGGGGGCGGGCACCGGGGAGCTGTTTTTT
CASTGAGTGELFF
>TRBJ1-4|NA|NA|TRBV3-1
TGTGCCAGCAGCCAAGATGGAGCAGGGACTAATGAAAAACTGTTTTTT
CASSQDGAGTNEKLFF
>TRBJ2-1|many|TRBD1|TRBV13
TGTGCCAGCAGCTTGAACAGGGGCACCTACAATGAGCAGTTCTTC
CASSLNRGTYNEQFF
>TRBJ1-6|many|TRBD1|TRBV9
TGTGCCAGCAGCGCGACGGGACAGGGAAATTCACCCCTCCACTTT
CASSATGQGNSPLHF